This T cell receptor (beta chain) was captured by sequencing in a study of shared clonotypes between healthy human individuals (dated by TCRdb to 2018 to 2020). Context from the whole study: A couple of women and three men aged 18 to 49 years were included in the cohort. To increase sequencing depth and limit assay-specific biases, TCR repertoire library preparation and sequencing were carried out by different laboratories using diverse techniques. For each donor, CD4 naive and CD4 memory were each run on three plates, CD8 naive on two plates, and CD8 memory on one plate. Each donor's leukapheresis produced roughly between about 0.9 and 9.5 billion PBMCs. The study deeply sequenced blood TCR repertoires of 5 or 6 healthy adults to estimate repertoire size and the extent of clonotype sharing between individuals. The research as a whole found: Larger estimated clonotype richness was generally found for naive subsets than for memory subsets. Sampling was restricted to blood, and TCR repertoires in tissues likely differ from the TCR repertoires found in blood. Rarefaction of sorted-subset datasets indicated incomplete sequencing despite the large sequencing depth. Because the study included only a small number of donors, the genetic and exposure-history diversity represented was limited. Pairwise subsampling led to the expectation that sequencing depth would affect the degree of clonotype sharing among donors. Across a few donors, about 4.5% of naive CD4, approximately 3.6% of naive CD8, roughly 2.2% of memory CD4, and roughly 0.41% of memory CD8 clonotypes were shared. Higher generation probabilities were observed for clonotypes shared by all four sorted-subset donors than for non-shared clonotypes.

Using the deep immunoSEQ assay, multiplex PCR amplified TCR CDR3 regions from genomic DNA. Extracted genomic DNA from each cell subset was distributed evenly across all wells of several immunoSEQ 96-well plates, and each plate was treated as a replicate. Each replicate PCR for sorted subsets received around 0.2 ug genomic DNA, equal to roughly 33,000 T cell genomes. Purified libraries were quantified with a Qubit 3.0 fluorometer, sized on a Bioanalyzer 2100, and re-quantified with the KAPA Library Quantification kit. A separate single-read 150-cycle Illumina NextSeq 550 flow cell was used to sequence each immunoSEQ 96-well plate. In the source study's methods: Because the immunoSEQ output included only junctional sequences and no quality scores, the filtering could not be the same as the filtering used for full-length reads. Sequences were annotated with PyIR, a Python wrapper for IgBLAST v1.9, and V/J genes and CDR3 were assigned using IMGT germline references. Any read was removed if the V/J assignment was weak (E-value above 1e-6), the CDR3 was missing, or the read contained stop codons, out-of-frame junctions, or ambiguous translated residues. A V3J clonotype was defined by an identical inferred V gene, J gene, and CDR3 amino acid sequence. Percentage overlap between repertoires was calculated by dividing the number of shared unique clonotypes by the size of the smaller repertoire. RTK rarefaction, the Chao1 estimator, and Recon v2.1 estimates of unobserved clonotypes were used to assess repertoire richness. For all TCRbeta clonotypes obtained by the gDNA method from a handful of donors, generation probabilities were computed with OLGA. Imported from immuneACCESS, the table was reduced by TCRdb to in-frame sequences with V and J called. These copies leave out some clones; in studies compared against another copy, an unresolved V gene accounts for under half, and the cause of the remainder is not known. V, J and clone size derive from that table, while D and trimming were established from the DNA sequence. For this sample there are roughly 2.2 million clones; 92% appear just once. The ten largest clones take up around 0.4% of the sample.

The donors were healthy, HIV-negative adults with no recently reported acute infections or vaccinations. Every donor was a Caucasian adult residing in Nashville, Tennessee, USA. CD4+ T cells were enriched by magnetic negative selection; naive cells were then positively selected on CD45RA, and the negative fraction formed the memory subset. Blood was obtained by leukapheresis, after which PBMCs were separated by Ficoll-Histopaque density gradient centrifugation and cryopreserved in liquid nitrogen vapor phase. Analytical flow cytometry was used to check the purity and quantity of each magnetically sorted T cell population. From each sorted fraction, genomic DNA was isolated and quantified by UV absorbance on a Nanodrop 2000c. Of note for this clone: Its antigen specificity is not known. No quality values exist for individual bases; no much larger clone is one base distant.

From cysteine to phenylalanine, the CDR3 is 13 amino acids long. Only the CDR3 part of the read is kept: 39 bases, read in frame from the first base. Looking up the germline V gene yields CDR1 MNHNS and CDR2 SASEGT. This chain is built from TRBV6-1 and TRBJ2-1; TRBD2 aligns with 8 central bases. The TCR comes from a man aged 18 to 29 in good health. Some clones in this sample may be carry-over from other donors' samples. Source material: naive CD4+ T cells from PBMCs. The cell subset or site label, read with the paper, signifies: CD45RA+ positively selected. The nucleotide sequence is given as TGTGCGATTCGCGGGAGGATATACAATGAGCAGTTCTTC. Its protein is CAIRGRIYNEQFF.